The 30 T cell receptor beta chains reported below all come from one sample, sequenced in a study of blood T cells in healthy people across ages (dated by TCRdb to between 2014 and 2017). Receptor libraries were prepared by 5' RACE. The sample was run on an Illumina HiSeq 2500. A second PCR of about 6 to 12 cycles was run with a J-beta primer mix and a sample-barcoded 5' primer. Through fastp at Q25 and MiXCR, TCRdb rebuilt clones from the public reads, retaining in-frame beta chains. CDR3 protein sequences are deduplicated, and each keeps its most common genes and DNA. For this sample the table gives some 730,000 distinct CDR3 sequences, of which 22% were detected only once. Roughly 22% of the sample lies in the top ten. Sequencing was done on a sample of blood. These receptors all come from a man in his sixties or seventies in good health.

The chain uses TRBV7-2 and TRBJ2-3, with D unresolved. The CDR3 runs to 14 residues. Trimming shortened V by 2 bases and J by 4 bases, and 10 bases separated the two germline ends. Germline V gene data show CDR1 as SGHTA and CDR2 as FQGNSA. The CDR3 loop is CASSLRLPPDTQYF. The CDR3, as DNA: TGTGCCAGCAGCTTAAGGTTGCCCCCAGATACGCAGTATTTT.

The chain combines TRBV20-1 with TRBJ2-5; 8 nucleotides align to TRBD2. J gave up 5 bases and V 1 base, and 9 bases lay outside the gene matches. This CDR3 contains 15 residues. The germline gives CDR1 DFQATT, CDR2 SNEGSKA (reference sequence). The CDR3 sequence is CSARVPTGGPETQYF. In DNA, the CDR3 is TGCAGTGCTAGAGTCCCAACGGGGGGGCCGGAGACCCAGTACTTC.

The chain links TRBV9 to TRBJ1-1, with D perhaps TRBD1 (5 bases). V dropped 6 bases and J dropped 0 bases, with 27 bases sitting between them. CDR1 SGDLS and CDR2 YYNGEE come from the germline V gene. The CDR3 has 19 amino acids. The CDR3 region has the DNA TGTGCCAGCACTCTCCTCGGGGGACCCTCTCGGGTAATGAACACTGAAGCTTTCTTT. Translated: CASTLLGGPSRVMNTEAFF. The entire variable domain, with the rest obtained from reference TRBV9 and TRBJ1-1, is as follows: DSGVTQTPKHLITATGQRVTLRCSPRSGDLSVYWYQQSLDQGLQFLIQYYNGEERAKGNILERFSAQQFPDLHSELNLSSLELGDSALYFCASTLLGGPSRVMNTEAFFGQGTRLTVV.

CDR3 DNA sequence: TGTGCCAGCAGTTTAGTGGACCCCCGGGGAGAGACCCAGTACTTC. Translating gives CASSLVDPRGETQYF. The chain uses TRBV12-3 or TRBV12-4 and TRBJ2-5, with a weak D call TRBD2 (5 bases). V shed 1 base and J shed 4 bases, with 13 bases lying between them. The CDR3 spans 15 residues.

This clonotype showed up just a few times. The CDR3: CASSPWQQETQYF. In DNA form, the CDR3 reads TGTGCCAGCTCACCGTGGCAACAAGAGACCCAGTACTTC. This sequence joins TRBV18 and TRBJ2-5; D unresolved. This CDR3 comprises 13 residues. Germline values: CDR1 KGHSH, CDR2 LQKENI. V shed 3 bases and J shed 2 bases, with 7 bases lying between them.

The CDR3, as DNA: TGTGCCAGCAGTTTAGGCAGGGGCCCCGTTCAGCCCCAGCATTTT. It is translated as CASSLGRGPVQPQHF. V is TRBV28 and J is TRBJ1-5; D may be TRBD1 (6 bases). CDR3 length: 15 amino acids. V lost 2 bases to trimming and J lost 6 bases, with 14 bases between them. CDR1 MDHEN and CDR2 SYDVKM come from the germline V gene.

V is TRBV6-6 and J is TRBJ1-1, with D perhaps TRBD1 (6 bases). Germline CDR1 reads MNHNY; CDR2 reads SVGAGI (reference sequence). Trimming cost V 2 bases and J 3 bases, with 16 bases left between them. This CDR3 contains 16 residues. DNA for the CDR3: TGTGCCAGCAGTTACATGGCGGCACCAGGGGACACTGAAGCTTTCTTT. Translating gives CASSYMAAPGDTEAFF.

The V gene is TRBV7-9, the J gene TRBJ1-4; 7 nucleotides align to TRBD1. The ends lost 4 bases at V and 8 bases at J; junction bases unmatched: 10. Germline V gene data show CDR1 as SEHNR and CDR2 as FQNEAQ (reference sequence). The CDR3 is 15 amino acids. CDR3 residues: CASSSGQLEGEKLFF. Written as DNA, the CDR3 is TGTGCCAGCAGCTCGGGACAGTTGGAGGGGGAAAAACTGTTTTTT.

This clonotype showed up just a few times. J is TRBJ1-2 and V is TRBV4-3; 7 bases are a match to TRBD1. The CDR3 consists of 15 residues. V lost 0 bases and J lost 3; bases outside the gene matches: 4. Germline-derived CDR1 and CDR2 are LGHNA and YSLEER. The CDR3 DNA sequence: TGCGCCAGCAGCCAAGAGCCGGGACAGTACTATGGCTACACCTTC. This encodes CASSQEPGQYYGYTF.

V is TRBV14 and J is TRBJ2-7; D gene ambiguous. The ends were cut back, 0 bases at V and 2 bases at J, with 5 bases in the middle. Germline V gene sequence: CDR1 SGHDN, CDR2 FVKESK. There are 13 residues in the CDR3. The CDR3: CASSQDWAYEQYF. As DNA, the CDR3 is TGTGCCAGCAGCCAAGACTGGGCCTACGAGCAGTACTTC. Based on the CDR3 plus reference TRBV14 and TRBJ2-7, the full variable domain is EAGVTQFPSHSVIEKGQTVTLRCDPISGHDNLYWYRRVMGKEIKFLLHFVKESKQDESGMPNNRFLAERTGGTYSTLKVQPAELEDSGVYFCASSQDWAYEQYFGPGTRLTVT.

The chain has TRBV20-1 and TRBJ2-3, with 9 bases aligning to TRBD1. Germline CDR1 reads DFQATT; CDR2 reads SNEGSKA (reference sequence). Losses at the gene ends were 5 bases for V and 6 bases for J; bases not matched to a gene: 9. This CDR3 contains 14 residues. CDR3 coding DNA: TGCAGTGCTTCCCTCGGGACAGGGTTGGATACGCAGTATTTT. This encodes CSASLGTGLDTQYF.

CDR3 loop: CSVEVGGVGTEAFF. For the CDR3, the DNA is TGCAGCGTTGAAGTAGGGGGCGTGGGCACTGAAGCTTTCTTT. This sequence joins TRBV29-1 and TRBJ1-1; 7 nucleotides agree with TRBD1. Germline loops: CDR1 SQVTM, CDR2 ANQGSEA. V shed 1 base, J shed 4 bases, and the junction held 6 bases outside the gene matches. This CDR3 has 14 residues.

There are many counts of this clonotype. The rearrangement uses TRBV20-1 and TRBJ2-5; unclear D gene. The CDR3 has 13 amino acids. Germline CDR1 reads DFQATT; CDR2 reads SNEGSKA (reference sequence). V gave up 0 bases and J gave up 3 bases, with 8 bases separating them. CDR3 nucleotides: TGCAGTGCTAGAGATCAAACGGAAGAGACCCAGTACTTC. This encodes CSARDQTEETQYF.

This clonotype was detected many times. The CDR3 here is CASSTTGPYNEQFF. The CDR3 DNA reads TGCGCCAGCAGCACGACCGGACCCTACAATGAGCAGTTCTTC. The J gene is TRBJ2-1, the V gene TRBV5-1; D is ambiguous. CDR1 and CDR2 from the germline V gene are SGHRS and YFSETQ. CDR3 size: 14 residues. V lost 4 bases, J lost 2 bases, and 10 bases lay in between.

The table lists this clonotype with many counts. The genes are TRBV7-2 and TRBJ2-5, with TRBD2 as a possible D gene (5 bases). Germline CDR1 and CDR2: SGHTA and FQGNSA. Trimming left V 5 bases short and J 5 bases short, with 21 bases between. The CDR3 contains 16 residues. The CDR3 DNA reads as TGTGCCAGCAGCCTCCTCATTGTCCGGACTGGGGAGACCCAGTACTTC. It translates to CASSLLIVRTGETQYF.

This rearrangement joins TRBV11-2 to TRBJ2-5; D may be TRBD1 or TRBD2 (6 bases each). Germline CDR1 SGHAT, CDR2 FQNNGV. Trimming pared 1 base from V and 7 bases from J, leaving 13 bases between. The length of the CDR3 is 14 residues. The CDR3 sequence: CASSLAGGSWTQYF. The CDR3 DNA is TGTGCCAGCAGCTTAGCCGGGGGCAGCTGGACCCAGTACTTC.

This clonotype was detected only a few times. This sequence joins TRBV7-2 and TRBJ2-1; D perhaps matches TRBD1 (5 bases). The CDR3 runs 14 residues. V was trimmed by 0 bases and J by 4 bases, leaving 7 bases between them. Germline V gene sequence: CDR1 SGHTA, CDR2 FQGNSA. Here the CDR3 reads CASSLAQGYNEQFF. The CDR3 nucleotides are TGTGCCAGCAGCTTAGCGCAGGGTTACAATGAGCAGTTCTTC. Filled out from reference TRBV7-2 and TRBJ2-1, the complete variable domain reads GAGVSQSPSNKVTEKGKDVELRCDPISGHTALYWYRQSLGQGLEFLIYFQGNSAPDKSGLPSDRFSAERTGGSVSTLTIQRTQQEDSAVYLCASSLAQGYNEQFFGPGTRLTVL.

This clonotype was seen more than once but under ten times. The chain combines TRBV29-1 with TRBJ2-5; TRBD2 matches at 8 bases. V was pared by 0 bases and J by 5 bases, with 11 bases of the junction left unmatched. CDR1 and CDR2 from the germline V gene are SQVTM and ANQGSEA. The CDR3 spans 16 residues. CDR3 loop: CSVEDLVASGWETQYF. The CDR3 DNA reads TGCAGCGTTGAAGATCTGGTCGCTAGCGGGTGGGAGACCCAGTACTTC.

The CDR3 loop is CASSRELTGYGYTF. CDR3 in DNA: TGTGCCAGCAGCCGGGAACTTACAGGGTATGGCTACACCTTC. The chain is built from TRBV6-5 and TRBJ1-2; weak D call: TRBD1 (6 bases). The V gene lost 6 bases and the J gene lost 5 bases, with 16 bases spanning the gap. This CDR3 is 14 amino acids long. The germline V gene encodes CDR1 MNHEY and CDR2 SVGAGI.

The sample holds a few counts of this clonotype. CDR3 sequence (DNA): TGCGCCAGCAGCCTGGACAGGGGGCTGGACCAGCCCCAGCATTTT. Protein product: CASSLDRGLDQPQHF. This chain uses TRBV4-1 with TRBJ1-5; 11 bases align to TRBD1. V was pared by 4 bases and J by 7 bases, with 6 bases of the junction left unmatched. The CDR3 consists of 15 residues. From germline, CDR1 is MGHRA and CDR2 YSYEKL.

The rearrangement joins TRBV7-6 to TRBJ1-4, with D perhaps matching TRBD1 (6 bases). The CDR3 is 14 residues long. Germline V CDR1 and CDR2: SGHVS, FNYEAQ. Between the trimmed V and J ends, which lost 11 bases and 8 bases, there was a span of 21 bases. This CDR3 reads CARSYTGTREKLFF. The DNA of the CDR3 is TGTGCCCGGTCGTACACAGGGACGAGAGAAAAACTGTTTTTT. The variable domain in full, completed from reference TRBV7-6 and TRBJ1-4, reads GAGVSQSPRYKVTKRGQDVALRCDPISGHVSLYWYRQALGQGPEFLTYFNYEAQQDKSGLPNDRFSAERPEGSISTLTIQRTEQRDSAMYRCARSYTGTREKLFFGSGTQLSVL.

This sequence joins TRBV7-9 and TRBJ2-5; possibly TRBD1 for D (6 bases). This CDR3 region has 14 residues. V lost 4 bases to trimming and J lost 3 bases, with 12 bases between them. Per the germline V gene, CDR1 is SEHNR and CDR2 is FQNEAQ (reference sequence). CDR3 region: CASSSSGEKETQYF. The CDR3 DNA sequence: TGTGCCAGCAGCTCATCAGGGGAAAAAGAGACCCAGTACTTC.

The gene calls are TRBV18 and TRBJ2-7; D is unclear. This CDR3 contains 14 residues. The germline CDR1 and CDR2 sequences are KGHSH and LQKENI. V was shortened by 3 bases and J by 4 bases, with 13 bases between the two germline ends. CDR3 loop: CASSPSLGSYEQYV. In DNA form, the CDR3 reads TGTGCCAGCTCACCCTCCCTTGGGTCATACGAGCAGTACGTC.

Concerning this clonotype: The CDR3 does not close with the conserved phenylalanine or tryptophan, likely indicating a read error. The chain is built from TRBV4-3 and TRBJ2-3; the D is unclear. The germline V and J ends were trimmed by 0 bases and 0 bases, with 10 bases remaining between them. The CDR3 is made up of 16 amino acids. The V gene's germline CDR1 is LGHNA and CDR2 YSLEER. The CDR3 protein is CASSQDHGPSTDTQYL. CDR3 DNA: TGCGCCAGCAGCCAAGATCACGGTCCTAGCACAGATACGCAGTATTTG.

CDR3 nucleotide sequence: TGTGCCAGCTTGGGGGGTCCTACTGGAAACACCATATATTTT. Protein: CASLGGPTGNTIYF. This chain uses TRBV6-5 with TRBJ1-3; a weak D match, TRBD1 (5 bases). The CDR3 consists of 14 residues. The germline V gene has CDR1 MNHEY and CDR2 SVGAGI. Trimming took 8 bases from V and 2 from J, leaving 13 bases between them.

This clonotype has just a few counts. This rearrangement joins TRBV19 to TRBJ2-5, with a possible D match to TRBD1 (6 bases). V lost 5 bases, J lost 4 bases, and 14 bases lay in between. The V gene's germline CDR1 is LNHDA and CDR2 SQIVND (reference sequence). This CDR3 comprises 14 residues. The CDR3 DNA follows: TGTGCCAGTAGTGCTGGCAGGGGAGCAGAGACCCAGTACTTC. Translated, it gives CASSAGRGAETQYF. The entire variable domain, with the rest obtained from reference TRBV19 and TRBJ2-5, is as follows: DGGITQSPKYLFRKEGQNVTLSCEQNLNHDAMYWYRQDPGQGLRLIYYSQIVNDFQKGDIAEGYSVSREKKESFPLTVTSAQKNPTAFYLCASSAGRGAETQYFGPGTRLLVL.

The chain carries TRBV25-1 and TRBJ2-5, with TRBD1 matching over 7 bases. Judging by the DNA end, TRBJ2-7 fits better; the J call may be wrong. CDR3 length equals 15 residues. Germline-derived CDR1 and CDR2 are MGHDK and SYGVNS. CDR3: CASSESHRGTYEQYF. The CDR3 coding sequence is TGTGCCAGCAGTGAATCGCACAGGGGCACCTACGAGCAGTACTTC.

The chain joins TRBV6-5 to TRBJ2-1, with a weak D call TRBD2 (5 bases). The CDR3 spans 15 residues. Trimming removed 0 bases at V and 8 bases at J, with 14 bases between. CDR1 is MNHEY, CDR2 SVGAGI, per germline. CDR3 bases: TGTGCCAGCAGTTACTCTCGGTCCGGAGGACATGAGCAGTTCTTC. Its protein product is CASSYSRSGGHEQFF.

The sample holds a few counts of this clonotype. The chain joins TRBV7-2 to TRBJ2-7; D remains ambiguous. The germline V and J ends were trimmed by 3 bases and 0 bases, with 12 bases remaining between them. Per the germline V gene, CDR1 is SGHTA and CDR2 is FQGNSA. This CDR3 has 15 amino acids. The CDR3 sequence is CASSFALGPSYEQYV. In nucleotides, the CDR3 is TGTGCCAGCAGCTTCGCGCTAGGCCCCTCCTACGAGCAGTACGTC.

In its sample, this clonotype was seen many times. CDR3 region: CASSPGTSGTNEQFF. The CDR3 bases are TGCGCCAGCAGCCCAGGGACTAGCGGTACTAATGAGCAGTTCTTC. The chain is built from TRBV5-1 and TRBJ2-1, with 11 bases matching TRBD2. This CDR3 region has 15 residues. Losses at the gene ends were 4 bases for V and 7 bases for J; bases not matched to a gene: 7. Looked up from germline, CDR1 is SGHRS and CDR2 is YFSETQ.